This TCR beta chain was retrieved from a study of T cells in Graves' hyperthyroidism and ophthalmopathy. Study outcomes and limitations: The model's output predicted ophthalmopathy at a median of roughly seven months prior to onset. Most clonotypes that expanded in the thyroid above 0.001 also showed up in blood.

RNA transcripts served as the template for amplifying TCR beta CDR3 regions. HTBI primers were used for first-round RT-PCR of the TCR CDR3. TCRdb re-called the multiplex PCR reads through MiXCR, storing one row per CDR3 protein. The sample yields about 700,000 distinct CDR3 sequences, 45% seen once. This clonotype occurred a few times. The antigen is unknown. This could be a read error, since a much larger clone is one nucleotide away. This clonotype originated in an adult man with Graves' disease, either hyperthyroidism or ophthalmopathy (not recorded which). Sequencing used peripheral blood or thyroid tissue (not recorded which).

The CDR3 nucleotides are TGCAGCGTTCAAGCAGGGCACTATGGCCACACCTTC. It is translated as CSVQAGHYGHTF. The gene calls are TRBV29-1 and TRBJ1-2; weak D call: TRBD1 (5 bases). The CDR3 runs to 12 residues. Germline values: CDR1 SQVTM, CDR2 ANQGSEA.